This TCR beta chain was identified in a study of CD8 T cells in Susac syndrome. Study results and caveats: Only a relatively small number of individuals were included in the TCR sequencing and HLA analysis.

With regard to this clonotype: The antigen is not known.

TEMRA cells were FACS-enriched, with CD8+ and CD4+ T cells isolated negatively. With random hexamers, 0.5 to 1 ug RNA was reverse transcribed. TCRdb ran MiXCR on the immunoSEQ multiplex PCR reads and lists one entry per CDR3 protein. The table has over 150,000 distinct CDR3 sequences, roughly 95% seen once. The sequenced sample was CD4+ T cells from PBMCs. The TCR sequence derives from a human donor with multiple sclerosis.

For the CDR3, the DNA is TGTGCCAGCAACGCCCAGGTTGTGGGCACTGAAGCTTTCTTT. Its protein is CASNAQVVGTEAFF. The chain joins TRBV12-3 or TRBV12-4 to TRBJ1-1, with D unclear. The CDR3 contains 14 residues. Trimming stripped 7 bases from V and 4 bases from J, with 16 bases between.